The TCR beta chain under discussion was sequenced for a study of cytomegalovirus exposure and HLA in healthy donors. Notes on the study in general: Within an earlier analysis, most TCR beta V segments proved productive either about 90% or about 30% of the time. Within a later analysis, the majority of CMV-associated TCR beta chains appeared HLA-restricted. DRB1 had the most TCR associations and HLA-C the fewest, a later analysis found, with rates varying by HLA locus.

Amplification used 60 Vbeta primers and 13 Jbeta primers. Generated by immunoSEQ multiplex PCR, the TCRdb table keeps only in-frame clones and is missing some. Of about 96,000 clones detected, approximately 64% appear once; the ten largest clones hold under 4%. Healthy bone marrow donors made up the donors. With 2 bases clipped from V and 7 bases from J, the junction kept 6 bases outside the gene matches. The CDR3 spans 14 residues. Looked up from germline, CDR1 is MDHEN and CDR2 is SYDVKM. In regard to this clone: Its antigen is unknown.

The chain has TRBV28 and TRBJ1-1, with 8 bases that match TRBD1. The TCR sequence derives from a man aged 60 to 69 in good health and CMV-seronegative. The sample was PBMCs. The CDR3 is CASSLPPGGLEAFF. In DNA form, the CDR3 reads TGTGCCAGCAGTTTACCCCCAGGGGGCCTTGAAGCTTTCTTT.